This T cell receptor beta chain came from a study of beta chain features in type 1 diabetes. Germline CDR1 and CDR2: SGHRS and YFSETQ. This CDR3 comprises 15 residues. V gave up 2 bases and J gave up 5 bases, with 16 bases separating them. CD45RO/CCR7/CD25/CD127/CD95/CD27 separated CD4+ naive, central memory, regulatory and stem cell-like memory cells by sorting. Reverse transcription of all isolated RNA meant that expressed TCRB transcripts were sequenced. Sequencing was performed with immunoSEQ multiplex PCR; in TCRdb, only in-frame clones are kept and a portion is missing. The table records some 25,000 clones, roughly three fifths of them present only once. About this clone: Its cognate antigen is unknown.

General observations from the study: Among patients, naive, central memory and Treg TCRB repertoires appeared more similar than among healthy donors. It was possible that PCR favored shorter templates, equally so in patients and controls. Shorter TCRB CDR3s, moderately but significantly so, were found in Type 1 diabetes patients in all four CD4+ subsets.

Source material: Tregs from blood. The TCR originated in a woman under 30 with type 1 diabetes. The chain carries TRBV5-1 and TRBJ1-1; weak D call: TRBD1 (5 bases). CDR3 nucleotide sequence: TGCGCCAGCAGCTTAAGTCTAACAGGAATAACTGAAGCTTTCTTT. As protein: CASSLSLTGITEAFF.